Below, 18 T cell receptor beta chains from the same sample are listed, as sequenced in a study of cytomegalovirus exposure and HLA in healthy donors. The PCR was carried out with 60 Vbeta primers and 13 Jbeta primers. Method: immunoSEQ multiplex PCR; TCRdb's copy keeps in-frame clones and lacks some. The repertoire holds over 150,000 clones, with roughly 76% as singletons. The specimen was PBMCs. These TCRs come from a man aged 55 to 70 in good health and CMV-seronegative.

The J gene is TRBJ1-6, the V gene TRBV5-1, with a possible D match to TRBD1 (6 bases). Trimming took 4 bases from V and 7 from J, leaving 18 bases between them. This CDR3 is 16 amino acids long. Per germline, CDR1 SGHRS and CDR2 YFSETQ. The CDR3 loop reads CASSRRGQGLNSPLHF. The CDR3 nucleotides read TGCGCCAGCAGCCGCCGGGGTCAGGGGCTCAATTCACCCCTCCACTTT.

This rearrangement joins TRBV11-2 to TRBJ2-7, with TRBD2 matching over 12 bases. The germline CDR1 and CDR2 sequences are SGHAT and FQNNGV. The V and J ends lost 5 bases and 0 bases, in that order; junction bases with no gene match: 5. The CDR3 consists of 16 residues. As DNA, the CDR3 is TGTGCCAGCAGCCGGGGACTAGCGGGTGTCTCCTACGAGCAGTACTTC. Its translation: CASSRGLAGVSYEQYF.

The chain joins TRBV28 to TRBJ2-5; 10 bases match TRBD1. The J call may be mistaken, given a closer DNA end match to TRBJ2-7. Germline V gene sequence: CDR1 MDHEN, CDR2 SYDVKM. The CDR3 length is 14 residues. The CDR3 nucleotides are TGTGCCAGCAGAGGGACAGGGGCTAAGTACGAGCAGTACTTC. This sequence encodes CASRGTGAKYEQYF.

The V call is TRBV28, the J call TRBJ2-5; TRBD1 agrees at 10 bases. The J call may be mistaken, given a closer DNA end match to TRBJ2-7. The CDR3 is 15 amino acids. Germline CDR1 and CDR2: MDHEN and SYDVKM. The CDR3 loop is CASSHSGTGDYEQYF. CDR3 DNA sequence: TGTGCCAGCAGTCATTCCGGGACAGGGGACTACGAGCAGTACTTC.

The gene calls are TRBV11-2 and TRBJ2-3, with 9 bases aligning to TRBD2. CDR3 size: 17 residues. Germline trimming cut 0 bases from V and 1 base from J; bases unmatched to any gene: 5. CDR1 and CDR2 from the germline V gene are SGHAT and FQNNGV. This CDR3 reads CASSLERGGVGTDTQYF. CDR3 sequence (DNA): TGTGCCAGCAGCTTAGAGCGGGGGGGCGTTGGCACAGATACGCAGTATTTT.

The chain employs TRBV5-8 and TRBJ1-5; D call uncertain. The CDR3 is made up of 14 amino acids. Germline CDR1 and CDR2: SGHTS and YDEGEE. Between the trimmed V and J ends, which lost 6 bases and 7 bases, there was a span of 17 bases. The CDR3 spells CASTWAAGDQPQHF. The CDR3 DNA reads TGTGCCAGCACCTGGGCGGCGGGTGACCAGCCCCAGCATTTT.

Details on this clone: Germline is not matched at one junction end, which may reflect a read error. The CDR3 protein is CSSSGQGPATEAFF. Here the CDR3 DNA reads TGTTCCAGCAGCGGTCAGGGGCCGGCCACTGAAGCTTTCTTT. The V and J genes are TRBV7-9 and TRBJ1-1; D is perhaps TRBD1 (6 bases). Germline V gene data show CDR1 as SEHNR and CDR2 as FQNEAQ (reference sequence). The CDR3 has 14 residues.

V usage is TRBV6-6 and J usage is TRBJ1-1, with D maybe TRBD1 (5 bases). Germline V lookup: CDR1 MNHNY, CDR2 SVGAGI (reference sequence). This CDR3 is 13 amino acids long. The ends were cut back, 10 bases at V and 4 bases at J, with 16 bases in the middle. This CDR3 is CATITRASTEAFF. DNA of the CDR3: TGTGCCACAATTACCAGGGCTTCCACTGAAGCTTTCTTT.

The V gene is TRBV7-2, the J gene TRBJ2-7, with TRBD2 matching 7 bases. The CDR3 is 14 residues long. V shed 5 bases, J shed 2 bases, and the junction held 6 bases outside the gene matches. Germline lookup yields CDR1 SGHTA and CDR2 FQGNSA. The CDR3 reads CASSPGRLTYEQYF. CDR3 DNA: TGTGCCAGCAGCCCCGGGAGGTTAACCTACGAGCAGTACTTC.

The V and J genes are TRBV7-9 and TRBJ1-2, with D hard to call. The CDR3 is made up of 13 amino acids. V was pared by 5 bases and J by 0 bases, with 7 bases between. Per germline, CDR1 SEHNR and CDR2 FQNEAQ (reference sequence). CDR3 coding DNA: TGTGCCAGCAGCCCGTATACTAACTATGGCTACACCTTC. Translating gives CASSPYTNYGYTF.

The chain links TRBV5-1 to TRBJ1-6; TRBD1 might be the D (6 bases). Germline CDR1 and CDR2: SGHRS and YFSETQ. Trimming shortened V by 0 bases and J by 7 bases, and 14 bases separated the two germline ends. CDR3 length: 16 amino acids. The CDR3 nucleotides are TGCGCCAGCAGCTTGGCCCTGGGGGCGAGGAATTCACCCCTCCACTTT. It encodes CASSLALGARNSPLHF.

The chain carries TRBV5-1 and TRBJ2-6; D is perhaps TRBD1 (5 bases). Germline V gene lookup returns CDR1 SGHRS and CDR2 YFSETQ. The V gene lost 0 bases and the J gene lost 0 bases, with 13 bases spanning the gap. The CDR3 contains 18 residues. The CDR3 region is CASSLEVGQGSGANVLTF. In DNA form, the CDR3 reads TGCGCCAGCAGCTTGGAAGTGGGCCAGGGCTCTGGGGCCAACGTCCTGACTTTC.

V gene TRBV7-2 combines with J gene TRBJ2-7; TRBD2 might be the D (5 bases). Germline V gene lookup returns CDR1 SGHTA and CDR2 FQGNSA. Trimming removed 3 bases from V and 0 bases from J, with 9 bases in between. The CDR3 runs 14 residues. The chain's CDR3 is CASSLAGNSYEQYF. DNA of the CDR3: TGTGCCAGCAGCTTGGCGGGCAACTCCTACGAGCAGTACTTC.

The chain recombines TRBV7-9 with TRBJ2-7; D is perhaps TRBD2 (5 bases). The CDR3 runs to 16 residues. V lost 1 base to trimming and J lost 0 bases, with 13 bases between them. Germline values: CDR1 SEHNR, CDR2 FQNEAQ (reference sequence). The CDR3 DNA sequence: TGTGCCAGCAGCTTAGTCGTTGGGGAGACCTCCTACGAGCAGTACTTC. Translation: CASSLVVGETSYEQYF.

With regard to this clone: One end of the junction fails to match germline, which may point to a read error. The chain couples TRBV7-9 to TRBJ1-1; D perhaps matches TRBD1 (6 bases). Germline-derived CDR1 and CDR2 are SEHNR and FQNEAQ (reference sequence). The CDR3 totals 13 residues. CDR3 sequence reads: CSSSLVGQGNAFF. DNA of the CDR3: TGTTCCAGCAGCTTAGTAGGGCAGGGGAACGCTTTCTTT.

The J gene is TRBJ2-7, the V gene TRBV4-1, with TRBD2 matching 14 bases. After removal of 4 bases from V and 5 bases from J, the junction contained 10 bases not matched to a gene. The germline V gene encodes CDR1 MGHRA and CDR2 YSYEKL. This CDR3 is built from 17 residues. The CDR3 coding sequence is TGCGCCAGCAGCCGATTAGAGGGACTAGCGGGAGCTGACGAGCAGTACTTC. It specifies CASSRLEGLAGADEQYF.

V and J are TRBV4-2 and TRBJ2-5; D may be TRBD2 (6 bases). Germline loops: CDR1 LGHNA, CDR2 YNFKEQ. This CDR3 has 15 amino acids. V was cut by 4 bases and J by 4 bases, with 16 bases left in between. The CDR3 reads CASSPRDLRGETQYF. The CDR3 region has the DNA TGTGCCAGCAGCCCACGGGACTTGAGGGGAGAGACCCAGTACTTC.

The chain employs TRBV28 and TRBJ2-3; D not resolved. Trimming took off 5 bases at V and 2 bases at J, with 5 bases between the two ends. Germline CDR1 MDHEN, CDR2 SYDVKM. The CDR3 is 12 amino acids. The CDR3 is CASSLYTDTQYF. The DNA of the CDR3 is TGTGCCAGCAGTCTTTACACAGATACGCAGTATTTT.